This is a list of T cell receptor beta chains from one sample in a study of STAT5B mutations in CD4+ large granular lymphocyte leukemia. Sequenced by immunoSEQ multiplex PCR; TCRdb stores in-frame clones only, minus some. The sample holds 30,000 to 40,000 clones, less than 85% seen once. Material: CD4+ T cells from blood buffy coats. The receptors were sampled from a human donor in good health. The CDR3 runs from the conserved cysteine through the conserved F or W. Fields, in order: D gene, J gene, V gene, clone size, CDR3 DNA, CDR3 protein. A D gene is named only where the DNA matches it firmly. Not every row has a clone size; where given, it reads once, few, many or a size class.

>-|TRBJ2-1|TRBV7-6|-
TGTGCCAGCAGCTTGCGGGGGCGCAATGAGCAGTTCTTC
CASSLRGRNEQFF
>TRBD1|TRBJ1-2|TRBV5-6|-
TGTGCCAGCAGCTCTCTGACAGGGCGGTATGGCTACACCTTC
CASSSLTGRYGYTF
>TRBD1|TRBJ1-4|TRBV27|-
TGTGCCAGCAGTTTATCGCTCCAGGGGGCGTCCTTGGGGGGACTGTTTTTT
CASSLSLQGASLGGLFF
>-|TRBJ1-5|TRBV10-3|few
TGTGCCATCAGTGAGTCTAATGTTAGACAGGTTAATCAGCCCCAGCATTTT
CAISESNVRQVNQPQHF
>TRBD2|TRBJ2-7|TRBV19|-
TGTGCCAGTAGTAGACTAGCGGGGTGGGAGCAGTACTTC
CASSRLAGWEQYF
>-|TRBJ2-3|TRBV11-2|few
TGTGCCAGCAGCCCAAGTAGCGGTCTTGGCACAGATACGCAGTATTTT
CASSPSSGLGTDTQYF
>-|TRBJ1-2|TRBV27|-
TGTGCCAGCAAAGACTCGGGACATCGCCCTGGCTACACCTTC
CASKDSGHRPGYTF
>-|TRBJ1-1|TRBV2|-
TGTGCCAGCAGCTTTGGGGGGGGATTCAACACTGAAGCTTTCTTT
CASSFGGGFNTEAFF
>TRBD1|TRBJ2-7|TRBV7-2|-
TGTGCCAGCAGCTACCGACAGGGGGCTAGGGACGAGCAGTACTTC
CASSYRQGARDEQYF
>-|TRBJ2-3|TRBV6-1|-
TGTGCCAGCAGACCCTACAGTACTACCACAGATACGCAGTATTTT
CASRPYSTTTDTQYF
>-|TRBJ1-2|TRBV7-2|-
TGTGCCAGCAGCTTAGCGGAGGGAGCCGGTGGCTATGGCTACACCTTC
CASSLAEGAGGYGYTF
>-|TRBJ2-1|TRBV9|once
TGTGCCAGCAGCGTGCAGGGCGGCAATGAGCAGTTCTTC
CASSVQGGNEQFF
>TRBD2|TRBJ2-1|TRBV5-1|-
TGCGCCAGCAGCTTGGCTTCCCTAGCGGGGGGCGGGGCCTACAATGAGCAGTTCTTC
CASSLASLAGGGAYNEQFF
>-|TRBJ2-5|TRBV7-6|-
TGTGCCAGCAGCTTAGGCTTTCGGGGAGGGACAACTCCTCGAGAGACCCAGTACTTC
CASSLGFRGGTTPRETQYF
>-|TRBJ2-5|TRBV10-3|once
TGTGCCATCAGTATTACAGCGGGAGAGACCCAGTACTTC
CAISITAGETQYF
>-|TRBJ2-2|TRBV7-8|-
TGTGCCAGCAGCTTAACGCGGGGCCTGAACACCGGGGAGCTGTTTTTT
CASSLTRGLNTGELFF
>-|TRBJ1-6|TRBV25-1|-
TGTGCCAGCAGTATCTCGGGCTACTATAATTCACCCCTCCACTTT
CASSISGYYNSPLHF
>-|TRBJ2-7|TRBV6-1|-
TGTGCCAGCACGAGAACAGGGAGCTCCTACGAGCAGTACTTC
CASTRTGSSYEQYF
>TRBD1|TRBJ2-2|TRBV7-9|-
TGTGCCAGCACCCCTGTGGACAGGGGGCCAAAGACCGGGGAGCTGTTTTTT
CASTPVDRGPKTGELFF
>TRBD1|TRBJ1-6|TRBV18|-
TGTGCCAGCTCATTCGGACAGGGAGAGGTCACCCCCCTCCACTTT
CASSFGQGEVTPLHF
>-|TRBJ2-5|TRBV2|-
TGTGCCAGCAGTGGGACGGGAGAGACCCAGTACTTC
CASSGTGETQYF
>-|TRBJ2-5|TRBV4-2|-
TGTGCCAGCAGCCAAGAGAGGGTCGGGGGCACGGAGACCCAGTACTTC
CASSQERVGGTETQYF
>-|TRBJ2-7|TRBV4-1|-
TGCGCCAGCAGCCCCGGGCGCGGAGGTTACGAGCAGTACTTC
CASSPGRGGYEQYF
>-|TRBJ1-2|TRBV27|-
TGTGCCAGCAGTTTTTGGGGGAACTATGGCTACACCTTC
CASSFWGNYGYTF
>-|TRBJ2-2|TRBV7-9|few
TGTGCCAGCAGCTTATCTGCAACGAACACCGGGGAGCTGTTTTTT
CASSLSATNTGELFF
>-|TRBJ1-5|TRBV9|-
TGTGCCAGCAGGCGGGGAGGGGGGGTTCCTTATAGCAATCAGCCCCAGCATTTT
CASRRGGGVPYSNQPQHF
>-|TRBJ2-5|TRBV29-1|-
TGCTCCGGAGGCGGAAACCAAGAGACCCAGTACTTC
CSGGGNQETQYF
>-|TRBJ2-7|TRBV5-5|-
TGTGCCAGCAGCGGTGCCGGGACACCTACCTACGAGCAGTACTTC
CASSGAGTPTYEQYF
>TRBD2|TRBJ2-7|TRBV7-3|-
TGTGCCAGCAGCTTAGGGGTAGCGGGAAGCTACGAGCAGTACTTC
CASSLGVAGSYEQYF
>-|TRBJ1-1|TRBV21-1|few
TGTGCCAGCAGCAAAGTGAACCGGGCTGGAGCTTTCTTT
CASSKVNRAGAFF
>-|TRBJ2-3|TRBV19|-
TGTGCCAGTAGTATAGCGGGCACAGATACGCAGTATTTT
CASSIAGTDTQYF
>-|TRBJ2-1|TRBV11-2|once
TGTGCCAGCAGCTTAGATCGGGGCGAGCAGTTCTTC
CASSLDRGEQFF
>TRBD2|TRBJ2-3|TRBV28|-
TGTGCCAGCAGGGGATCTAGCGGGAGAAATACGCAGTATTTT
CASRGSSGRNTQYF
>-|TRBJ2-1|TRBV7-8|-
TGTGCCAGCAGCTTAGGGGGTATTGGGCAGAACAATGAGCAGTTCTTC
CASSLGGIGQNNEQFF
>-|TRBJ1-3|TRBV5-1|-
TGCGCCAGCAGCTTCGCGGGGCCTGGAAACACCATATATTTT
CASSFAGPGNTIYF
>-|TRBJ1-6|TRBV7-9|-
TGTGCCAGCAGCACCGGGACAAGGGCTTCACCCCTCCACTTT
CASSTGTRASPLHF
>-|TRBJ2-3|TRBV10-3|-
TGTGCCATCAGGGGGGTTAGCACAGATACGCAGTATTTT
CAIRGVSTDTQYF
>-|TRBJ1-5|TRBV10-3|few
TGTGCCATCAGCGCCGCTAATCAGCCCCAGCATTTT
CAISAANQPQHF
>-|TRBJ2-7|TRBV12-2|-
TGTGCAAGTCTCCGGGAGGTGCTGTCCTACGAGCAGTACTTC
CASLREVLSYEQYF
>-|TRBJ2-1|TRBV7-2|-
TGTGCCAGCAGCTTGCAGTCCGCTGAGCAGTTCTTC
CASSLQSAEQFF
>-|TRBJ2-1|TRBV5-1|-
TGCGCCAGCAGTTCCGAACTGGGGGGAGGCGAGCAGTTCTTC
CASSSELGGGEQFF
>-|TRBJ1-2|TRBV5-6|-
TGTGCCAGCAGCTCCACCGCTTCAAGAGCCGTCTATGGCTACACCTTC
CASSSTASRAVYGYTF
>-|TRBJ1-1|TRBV7-2|-
TGTGCCAGCAGCTTAGGTCACCTAAACACTGAAGCTTTCTTT
CASSLGHLNTEAFF
>-|TRBJ1-2|TRBV4-1|few
TGCGCCAGCAGCCAAGATCCGGGCTATGGCTACACCTTC
CASSQDPGYGYTF
>-|TRBJ2-2|TRBV5-5|-
TGTGCCAGCAGCTTTAGACAAGGCGTTTACGCGAACACCGGGGAGCTGTTTTTT
CASSFRQGVYANTGELFF
>TRBD2|TRBJ2-1|TRBV7-8|once
TGTGCCAGCAGCTTAGGGCTAGCGGGAGGCGTTGAGCAGTTCTTC
CASSLGLAGGVEQFF
>-|TRBJ2-5|TRBV6-1|-
TGTGCCAGCAGACCCGGGACTCCCCGGAAGACCCAGTACTTC
CASRPGTPRKTQYF
>TRBD2|TRBJ2-3|TRBV5-4|-
TGTGCCAGCAGCGCCTACCTAGCGGGGGGTGGCACAGATACGCAGTATTTT
CASSAYLAGGGTDTQYF
>-|TRBJ1-5|TRBV28|-
TGTGCCAGCGGAGGGGTCCTTCAGCCCCAGCATTTT
CASGGVLQPQHF
>TRBD2|TRBJ2-1|TRBV15|-
TGTGCCACCAGCAGAGCCGGGACTAGCGGGATGGGTGAGCAGTTCTTC
CATSRAGTSGMGEQFF
>TRBD1|TRBJ1-2|TRBV27|-
TGTGCCAGCAGTTCGAATGGACAGGTCTATGGCTACACCTTC
CASSSNGQVYGYTF